These T cell receptor beta chains were read from a single sample in a study of blood T cell repertoires in COVID-19. Here immunoSEQ multiplex PCR was the method, and the copy in TCRdb shows in-frame clones only, minus some. The data show hundreds of thousands of clones, more than 80% seen once. The sequencing input was peripheral blood. Receptors originate from a woman in her thirties with active or convalescent COVID-19. The CDR3 runs from the conserved cysteine through the conserved F or W. Each record gives: CDR3 length, V gene, D gene, clone size, J gene, CDR3 protein, CDR3 DNA. A D gene is named only where the DNA matches it firmly. Clone size, where shown, is once, few, many, or a class for clones that have expanded.

>14|TRBV7-8|TRBD1|.|TRBJ1-1
CASSLEQGVTEAFF
TGTGCCAGCAGCTTAGAGCAGGGGGTCACTGAAGCTTTCTTT
>13|TRBV20-1|.|.|TRBJ1-5
CSASGPYGQPQHF
TGCAGTGCTAGTGGGCCGTATGGTCAGCCCCAGCATTTT
>14|TRBV7-6|.|.|TRBJ2-1
CASSSTNVDNEQFF
TGTGCCAGCAGCTCCACTAACGTAGACAATGAGCAGTTCTTC
>13|TRBV27|.|.|TRBJ1-1
CASRGDLNTEAFF
TGTGCCAGCAGGGGGGACTTAAACACTGAAGCTTTCTTT
>14|TRBV19|TRBD1|.|TRBJ1-2
CASSARDSLYGYTF
TGTGCCAGTAGTGCTCGGGACAGCCTCTATGGCTACACCTTC
>15|TRBV6-5|TRBD1|.|TRBJ1-3
CASSPTGGAGNTIYF
TGTGCCAGCAGTCCGACAGGGGGGGCTGGAAACACCATATATTTT
>13|TRBV10-3|TRBD1|once|TRBJ2-3
CAARDRGTDTQYF
TGTGCCGCGCGGGACAGGGGCACAGATACGCAGTATTTT
>13|TRBV5-4|TRBD1|.|TRBJ1-2
CASSPTGAYGYTF
TGTGCCAGCAGCCCCACAGGGGCCTATGGCTACACCTTC
>16|TRBV15|.|once|TRBJ2-6
CATSTRQRSGANVLTF
TGTGCCACCAGCACCCGACAGCGTTCTGGGGCCAACGTCCTGACTTTC
>17|TRBV7-6|.|few|TRBJ2-7
CASSSRLGQVGTYEQYF
TGTGCCAGCAGCTCAAGGCTGGGGCAGGTGGGGACCTACGAGCAGTACTTC
>13|TRBV11-3|.|.|TRBJ1-1
CASSLGRDTEAFF
TGTGCCAGCAGCTTAGGCAGGGACACTGAAGCTTTCTTT
>13|TRBV5-4|.|once|TRBJ2-5
CASRRDLSETQYF
TGTGCCAGCAGGAGGGATTTAAGCGAGACCCAGTACTTC
>16|TRBV3-1/TRBV3-2|.|.|TRBJ2-2
CASSRSLGANTGELFF
TGTGCCAGCAGCCGAAGTCTGGGAGCAAACACCGGGGAGCTGTTTTTT
>14|TRBV6-5|.|.|TRBJ1-6
CASKSGTDNSPLHF
TGTGCCAGCAAAAGCGGCACGGATAATTCACCCCTCCACTTT
>16|TRBV5-1|TRBD1|few|TRBJ1-6
CASSLVGTGNNSPLHF
TGCGCCAGCAGCTTGGTCGGGACAGGGAACAATTCACCCCTCCACTTT
>14|TRBV5-1|TRBD2|.|TRBJ2-1
CASSFRPLKAGEFF
TGCGCCAGCAGCTTTCGCCCCCTAAAAGCGGGGGAGTTCTTC
>13|TRBV11-1|TRBD2|.|TRBJ2-7
CASRRSGGTEQYF
TGTGCCAGCAGACGTAGCGGGGGTACCGAGCAGTACTTC
>12|TRBV9|TRBD2|.|TRBJ2-3
CASSREGDTQYF
TGTGCCAGCAGCAGGGAGGGCGATACGCAGTATTTT
>13|TRBV6-5|.|.|TRBJ1-1
CASSYREETEAFF
TGTGCCAGCAGTTACAGGGAGGAAACTGAAGCTTTCTTT
>14|TRBV29-1|TRBD2|once|TRBJ2-1
CSVPSGTYYNEQFF
TGCAGCGTTCCTAGCGGGACCTACTACAATGAGCAGTTCTTC
>15|TRBV6-6|TRBD1|few|TRBJ1-6
CASSYYQGADSPLHF
TGTGCCAGCAGTTACTACCAGGGGGCTGACTCACCCCTCCACTTT
>14|TRBV19|TRBD1|.|TRBJ1-5
CASGTDFSNQPQHF
TGTGCCAGTGGGACAGACTTTAGCAATCAGCCCCAGCATTTT
>14|TRBV23-1|.|once|TRBJ1-1
CASSPGGTDTEAFF
TGCGCCAGCAGTCCGGGAGGGACGGACACTGAAGCTTTCTTT
>15|TRBV6-6|.|.|TRBJ1-4
CASSRVRGVNEKLFF
TGTGCCAGCAGCCGCGTCAGGGGTGTTAATGAAAAACTGTTTTTT
>15|TRBV5-1|TRBD2|.|TRBJ2-7
CASSKGLADSYEQYF
TGCGCCAGCAGCAAGGGACTAGCGGACTCCTACGAGCAGTACTTC
>14|TRBV6-1|.|.|TRBJ2-1
CASSDWAGLNEQFF
TGTGCCAGCAGTGATTGGGCGGGTTTGAATGAGCAGTTCTTC
>13|TRBV11-3|.|.|TRBJ1-6
CASNREGGSPLHF
TGTGCCAGTAATAGGGAGGGAGGTTCACCCCTCCACTTT
>17|TRBV7-2|.|.|TRBJ1-3
CASSLELRRGPGNTIYF
TGTGCCAGCAGCTTAGAATTGCGGCGGGGCCCTGGAAACACCATATATTTT
>13|TRBV7-9|TRBD1|.|TRBJ1-5
CASSLGTGRPQHF
TGTGCCAGCAGCTTAGGGACAGGGAGGCCCCAGCATTTT
>18|TRBV7-2|.|.|TRBJ1-1
CASSLARPAGFMNTEAFF
TGTGCCAGCAGCTTAGCTCGTCCGGCGGGATTCATGAACACTGAAGCTTTCTTT
>15|TRBV5-4|.|once|TRBJ2-1
CASSPGQKPYNEQFF
TGTGCCAGCAGCCCGGGACAAAAGCCCTACAATGAGCAGTTCTTC
>17|TRBV5-1|TRBD2|.|TRBJ2-3
CASSARLAGGPIHTQYF
TGCGCCAGCAGCGCAAGACTAGCGGGGGGCCCCATTCACACGCAGTATTTT
>12|TRBV13|TRBD1|.|TRBJ2-7
CASSLGTGKVSF
TGTGCCAGCAGCTTAGGGACAGGGAAGGTTTCGTTC
>15|TRBV2|TRBD1|.|TRBJ1-4
CASSGTGTGFEKLFF
TGTGCCAGCAGCGGAACCGGGACAGGGTTCGAAAAACTGTTTTTT
>15|TRBV6-1|.|.|TRBJ1-4
CASSDLSGTNEKLFF
TGTGCCAGCAGTGATTTGTCCGGGACAAATGAAAAACTGTTTTTT
>14|TRBV5-3|.|.|TRBJ2-7
CARSLSRLLYEQYF
TGTGCCAGAAGCTTGAGCCGACTGCTATACGAGCAGTACTTC
>15|TRBV6-5|TRBD1|once|TRBJ2-7
CASSYVRQGSYEQYF
TGTGCCAGCAGTTACGTGAGACAGGGCTCCTACGAGCAGTACTTC
>15|TRBV10-2|.|once|TRBJ1-1
CASREPAALTTEAFF
TGCGCCAGCAGGGAGCCGGCGGCGCTAACCACTGAAGCTTTCTTT
>14|TRBV2|TRBD2|.|TRBJ2-1
CASSEGLAGREQFF
TGTGCCAGCAGTGAAGGGCTAGCGGGGAGAGAGCAGTTCTTC
>12|TRBV19|.|.|TRBJ1-2
CASNARAYGYTF
TGTGCCAGTAATGCCAGGGCCTATGGCTACACCTTC
>16|TRBV19|TRBD1|.|TRBJ1-2
CASSIDPGQGDYGYTF
TGTGCCAGTAGTATAGACCCGGGACAGGGGGACTATGGCTACACCTTC
>15|TRBV4-1|.|.|TRBJ1-3
CASSQDKGTGNTIYF
TGCGCCAGCAGCCAAGATAAGGGGACTGGAAACACCATATATTTT
>12|TRBV7-8|.|.|TRBJ2-1
CASSLLLNEQFF
TGTGCCAGCAGCTTACTACTCAATGAGCAGTTCTTC
>16|TRBV5-1|TRBD2|.|TRBJ2-3
CASSQPSGGDTDTQYF
TGCGCCAGCAGCCAACCTAGCGGAGGGGACACAGATACGCAGTATTTT
>14|TRBV6-5|.|.|TRBJ2-7
CASSSRTTTYEQYF
TGTGCCAGCAGTTCCCGGACTACCACCTACGAGCAGTACTTC